The 2 T cell receptor beta chains in this list originate from one sample, sequenced in a study of Tregs in tolerant kidney transplant recipients. Their target antigens are unknown. Only in-frame clones appear in the TCRdb table, and some are missing; sequencing was by immunoSEQ multiplex PCR. Here the sample spans more than 25,000 clones, 82% being singletons. Sequenced input: Tregs from blood cultured with allogeneic cells. These receptors were obtained from a human donor in good health.

The chain couples TRBV4-2 to TRBJ2-5; 10 positions match TRBD2. V lost 0 bases, J lost 4 bases, and 14 bases stayed unmatched. The CDR3 covers 19 residues. Germline CDR1 and CDR2: LGHNA and YNFKEQ. In DNA form, the CDR3 reads TGTGCCAGCAGCCAAGACGTCGTCCTAGCGGGAGAGTTACGAGAGACCCAGTACTTC. Translating it yields CASSQDVVLAGELRETQYF.

The chain is built from TRBV28 and TRBJ1-2; D might be TRBD1 (6 bases). CDR1 and CDR2 (germline): MDHEN, SYDVKM. V lost 8 bases and J 6 bases, leaving 13 bases between the germline ends. The CDR3 has 12 residues. This CDR3 is CASGGMIHGYTF. The CDR3 region has the DNA TGTGCCAGCGGGGGCATGATTCATGGCTACACCTTC.